The rows below give T cell receptor beta chains drawn from one sample of a study of cytomegalovirus exposure and HLA in healthy donors. Sequenced by immunoSEQ multiplex PCR; TCRdb stores in-frame clones only, minus some. The table shows over 250,000 clones, with about 66% occurring only once. Sequenced: PBMCs. These receptors all stem from a female donor in good health and CMV-seronegative. CDR3s include the opening cysteine and the closing phenylalanine or tryptophan. Fields, in order: CDR3 protein, V gene, J gene.

CASSQDVSYEQYF	TRBV4-1	TRBJ2-7
CASSLYREVQDTQYF	TRBV27	TRBJ2-3
CASSLELAGDSEQYF	TRBV5-1	TRBJ2-7
CASSAKLAGTGELFF	TRBV6-4	TRBJ2-2
CASSLVPPSGVYNEQFF	TRBV27	TRBJ2-1
CASSYGFTRSTDTQYF	TRBV6-5	TRBJ2-3
CASSSYREEGKLFF	TRBV27	TRBJ1-4
CASSLLAANTEAFF	TRBV11-2	TRBJ1-1
CASSLGLGQIKNSPLHF	TRBV11-3	TRBJ1-6
CASIFGAQTGGKLFF	TRBV28	TRBJ1-4
CASSLQARLAGADTQYF	TRBV7-2	TRBJ2-3
CASRTGGYSNQPQHF	TRBV19	TRBJ1-5
CASSPRDTSGANVLTF	TRBV18	TRBJ2-6
CASSHLQGAGQETQYF	TRBV4-1	TRBJ2-5
CASSLAGGGIYEQYF	TRBV6-5	TRBJ2-7
CASSLSPHRGTDTQYF	TRBV7-7	TRBJ2-3
CASSLYPGYEQYF	TRBV5-1	-
CASSVAGDSNQPQHF	TRBV9	TRBJ1-5
CASSLGHLRPKANYGYTF	TRBV28	TRBJ1-2
CASSGGVSNQPQHF	TRBV28	TRBJ1-5
CASSLYRGYTGELFF	TRBV27	TRBJ2-2
CASSIRTGGVQPQHF	TRBV5-6	TRBJ1-5
CASSGTSGRGYEQYF	TRBV5-1	TRBJ2-7
CAWSVLSGVGNEQFF	TRBV30	TRBJ2-1
CASSVGPSLAATDTQYF	TRBV9	TRBJ2-3
CASSLVPGDFYGYTF	TRBV5-6	TRBJ1-2
CASSSTGTNEKLFF	TRBV7-9	TRBJ1-4
CATSETLAGLMGAQYF	TRBV15	TRBJ2-5
CASSLEGRLTLGEQFF	TRBV5-1	TRBJ2-1
CASSLELGGTTKNIQYF	TRBV13	TRBJ2-4
CASSFRTSGSNTGELFF	TRBV11-3	TRBJ2-2
CASSKRAFRGIRFGEQYF	TRBV21-1	TRBJ2-7
CASAEQGQAYEQYF	TRBV10-1	TRBJ2-7
CASSFRGTGGREKLFF	TRBV28	TRBJ1-4
CASSLGGVRETQYF	TRBV5-1	TRBJ2-5
CASLASGLSYNEQFF	TRBV7-9	TRBJ2-1
CASSLGLALGEDTQYF	TRBV11-3	TRBJ2-3
CASSVSSYEQYF	TRBV7-9	TRBJ2-7
CASSLSGELYEQYF	TRBV7-6	TRBJ2-7
CAISESAGLAPTGELFF	TRBV10-3	TRBJ2-2
CASSPTSGRALGQNEQFF	TRBV7-8	TRBJ2-1
CASSTLTGAGGRAGFDNEQFF	TRBV27	TRBJ2-1
CASWAGTSGRGFNEQFF	TRBV19	TRBJ2-1
CASSLGDIANQPQHF	TRBV5-1	TRBJ1-5
CASRINEADTQYF	TRBV5-1	TRBJ2-3
CASSTYRQRTDTQYF	TRBV5-5	TRBJ2-3
CASSRQGAGTNEKLFF	TRBV6-6	TRBJ1-4
CASSSFGGRGETQYF	TRBV5-1	TRBJ2-5
CASSYSITSYSYEQYF	TRBV6-5	TRBJ2-7
CASSFGQVGTEQYF	TRBV27	TRBJ2-7
CASSYAGGVTNEKLFF	TRBV6-5	TRBJ1-4
CASSPAEGTQYF	TRBV18	TRBJ2-3